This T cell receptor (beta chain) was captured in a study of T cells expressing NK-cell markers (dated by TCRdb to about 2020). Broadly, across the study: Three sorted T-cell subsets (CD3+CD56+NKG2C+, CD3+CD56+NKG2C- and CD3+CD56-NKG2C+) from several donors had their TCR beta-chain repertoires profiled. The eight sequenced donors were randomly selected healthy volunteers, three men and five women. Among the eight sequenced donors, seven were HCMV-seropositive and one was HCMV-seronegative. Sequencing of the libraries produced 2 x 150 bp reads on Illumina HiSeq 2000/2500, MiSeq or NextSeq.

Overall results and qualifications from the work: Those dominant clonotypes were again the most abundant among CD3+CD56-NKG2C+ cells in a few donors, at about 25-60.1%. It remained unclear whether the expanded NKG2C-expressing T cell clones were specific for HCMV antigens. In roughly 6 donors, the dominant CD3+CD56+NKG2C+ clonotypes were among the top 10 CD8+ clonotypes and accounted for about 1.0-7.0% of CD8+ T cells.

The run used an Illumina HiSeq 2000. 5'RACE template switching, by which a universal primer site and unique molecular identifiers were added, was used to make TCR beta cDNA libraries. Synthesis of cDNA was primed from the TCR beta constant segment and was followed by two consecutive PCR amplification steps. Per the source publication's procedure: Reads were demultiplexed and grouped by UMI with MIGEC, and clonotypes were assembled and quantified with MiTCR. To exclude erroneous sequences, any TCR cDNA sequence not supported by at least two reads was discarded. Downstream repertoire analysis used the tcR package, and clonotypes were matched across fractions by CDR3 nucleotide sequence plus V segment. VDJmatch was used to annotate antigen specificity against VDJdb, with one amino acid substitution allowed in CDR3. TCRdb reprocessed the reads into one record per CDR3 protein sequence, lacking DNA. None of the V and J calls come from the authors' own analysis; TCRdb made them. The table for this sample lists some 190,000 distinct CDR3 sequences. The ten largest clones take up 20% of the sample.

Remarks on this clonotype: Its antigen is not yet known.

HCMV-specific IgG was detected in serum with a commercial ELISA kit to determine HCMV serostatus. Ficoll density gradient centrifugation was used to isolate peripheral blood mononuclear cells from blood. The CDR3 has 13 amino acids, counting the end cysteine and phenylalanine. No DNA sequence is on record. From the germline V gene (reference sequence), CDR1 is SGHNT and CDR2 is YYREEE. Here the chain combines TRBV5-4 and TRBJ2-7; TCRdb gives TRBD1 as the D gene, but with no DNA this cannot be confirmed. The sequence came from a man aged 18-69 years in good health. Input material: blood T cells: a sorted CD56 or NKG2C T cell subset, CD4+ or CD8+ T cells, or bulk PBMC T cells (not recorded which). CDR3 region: CASSLRGLREQYF.